These 5 T cell receptor beta chains came from one sample sequenced in a study of sequential checkpoint blockade in melanoma. Treatment reported: randomized to nivolumab then ipilimumab (arm A) or the reverse (arm B). The data were produced by immunoSEQ multiplex PCR, yet TCRdb's version contains in-frame clones alone and is incomplete. The repertoire includes about 29,000 clones, roughly 81% of them detected once, and approximately 23% sits in the top ten. Sequenced here: CD8+ T cells sorted from blood (inferred from file names), sampled from a patient given nivolumab and ipilimumab in sequence. The receptors here all came from a human donor with melanoma.

This clone was picked up one time. This chain joins TRBV4-3 and TRBJ2-1; TRBD2 aligns across 7 bases. The V gene end was trimmed by 4 bases and the J gene end by 0 bases; junction bases not matched to a gene: 6. CDR3 length: 16 amino acids. Germline V gene sequence: CDR1 LGHNA, CDR2 YSLEER. In DNA form, the CDR3 reads TGCGCCAGCAGCCCGGGCGGCGGGGGCTCCTACAATGAGCAGTTCTTC. Amino acid sequence: CASSPGGGGSYNEQFF.

This sequence joins TRBV15 and TRBJ1-2, with 8 bases identical to TRBD1. Germline trimming cut 6 bases from V and 2 bases from J; bases unmatched to any gene: 11. In germline, CDR1 is LNHNV, CDR2 YYDKDF (reference sequence). The CDR3 sequence is 16 residues long. CDR3: CATSRPSQGANYGYTF. In DNA form, the CDR3 reads TGTGCCACCAGTCGCCCTTCTCAGGGGGCGAACTATGGCTACACCTTC.

In its sample, this clone was seen once. This chain connects TRBV6-1 to TRBJ1-2; a possible D gene is TRBD1 (5 bases). The CDR3 extends over 17 amino acids. Germline V gene data show CDR1 as MNHNS and CDR2 as SASEGT. The V gene lost 0 bases and the J gene lost 5 bases, with 19 bases spanning the gap. The CDR3 protein is CASSEAVGAPGQYGYTF. In nucleotides, the CDR3 is TGTGCCAGCAGTGAAGCGGTTGGGGCACCCGGCCAATATGGCTACACCTTC.

The rearrangement links TRBV14 to TRBJ2-5, with no clear D. Matching the DNA end better, TRBJ2-7 makes the J call doubtful. Germline CDR1 reads SGHDN; CDR2 reads FVKESK. The CDR3 length is 12 residues. CDR3 loop: CASSQDYYEQYF. In DNA, the CDR3 is TGTGCCAGCAGCCAAGACTACTACGAGCAGTACTTC.

This chain links TRBV2 with TRBJ2-5, with a weak D call TRBD2 (6 bases). The CDR3 covers 13 residues. Germline-derived CDR1 and CDR2 are SNHLY and FYNNEI. The germline V and J ends were trimmed by 3 bases and 3 bases, with 8 bases remaining between them. In DNA form, the CDR3 reads TGTGCCAGCAGTGATGCGGGGAAAGAGACCCAGTACTTC. Its translation: CASSDAGKETQYF.